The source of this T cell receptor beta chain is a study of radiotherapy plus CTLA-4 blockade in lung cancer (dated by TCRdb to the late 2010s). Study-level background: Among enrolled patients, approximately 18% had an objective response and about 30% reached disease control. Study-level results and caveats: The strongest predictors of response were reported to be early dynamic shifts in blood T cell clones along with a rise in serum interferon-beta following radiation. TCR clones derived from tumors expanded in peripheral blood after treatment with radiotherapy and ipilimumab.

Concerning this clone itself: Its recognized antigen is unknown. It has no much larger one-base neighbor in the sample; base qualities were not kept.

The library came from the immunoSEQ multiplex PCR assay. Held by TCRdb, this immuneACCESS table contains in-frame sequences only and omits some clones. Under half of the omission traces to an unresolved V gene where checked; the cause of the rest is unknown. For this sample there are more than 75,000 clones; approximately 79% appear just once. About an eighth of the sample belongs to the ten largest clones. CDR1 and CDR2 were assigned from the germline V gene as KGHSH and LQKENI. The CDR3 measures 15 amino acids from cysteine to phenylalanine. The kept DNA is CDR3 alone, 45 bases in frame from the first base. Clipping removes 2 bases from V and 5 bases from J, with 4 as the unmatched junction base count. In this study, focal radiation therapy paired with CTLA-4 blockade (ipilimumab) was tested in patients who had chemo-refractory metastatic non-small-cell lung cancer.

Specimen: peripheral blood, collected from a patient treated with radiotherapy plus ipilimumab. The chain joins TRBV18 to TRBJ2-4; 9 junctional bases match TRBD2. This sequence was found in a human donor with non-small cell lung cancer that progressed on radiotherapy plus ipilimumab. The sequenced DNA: TGTGCCAGCTCACCAGGGACTAGCCGCGAAAACATTCAGTACTTC. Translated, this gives CASSPGTSRENIQYF. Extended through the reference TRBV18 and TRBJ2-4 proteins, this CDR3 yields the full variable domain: NAGVMQNPRHLVRRRGQEARLRCSPMKGHSHVYWYRQLPEEGLKFMVYLQKENIIDESGMPKERFSAEFPKEGPSILRIQQVVRGDSAAYFCASSPGTSRENIQYFGAGTRLSVL.